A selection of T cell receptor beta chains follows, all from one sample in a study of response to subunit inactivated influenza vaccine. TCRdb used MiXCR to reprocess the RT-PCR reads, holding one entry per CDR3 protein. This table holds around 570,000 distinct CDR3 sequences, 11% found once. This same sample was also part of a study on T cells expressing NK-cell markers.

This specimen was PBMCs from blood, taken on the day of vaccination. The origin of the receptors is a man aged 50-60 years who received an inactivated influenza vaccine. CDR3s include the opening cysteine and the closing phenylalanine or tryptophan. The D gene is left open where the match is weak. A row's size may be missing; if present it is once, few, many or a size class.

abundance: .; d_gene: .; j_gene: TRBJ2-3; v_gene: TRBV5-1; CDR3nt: TGCGCCAGCACTCCGAGGGGTAGCACAGATACGCAGTATTTT; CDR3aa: CASTPRGSTDTQYF
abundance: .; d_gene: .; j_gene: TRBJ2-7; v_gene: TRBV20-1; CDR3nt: TGCAGTGCTATGCCAGGGCGCGGCTCATCGGCTGAGCAGTACTTC; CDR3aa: CSAMPGRGSSAEQYF
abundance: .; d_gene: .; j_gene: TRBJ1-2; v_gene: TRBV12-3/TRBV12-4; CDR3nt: TGTGCCAGCAGTTTTTCTTTGGGGAGCTATGGCTACACCTTC; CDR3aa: CASSFSLGSYGYTF
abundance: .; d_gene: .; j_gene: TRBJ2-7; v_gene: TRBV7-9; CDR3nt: TGTGCCAGCAGCTTAGCGCAATCAACAGACCCAATCTACGAGCAGTACTTC; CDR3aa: CASSLAQSTDPIYEQYF
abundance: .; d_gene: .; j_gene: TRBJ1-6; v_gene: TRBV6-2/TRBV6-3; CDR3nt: TGTGCCAGCAGTCGCGGGACGAGCTCCTATAATTCACCCCTCCACTTT; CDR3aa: CASSRGTSSYNSPLHF
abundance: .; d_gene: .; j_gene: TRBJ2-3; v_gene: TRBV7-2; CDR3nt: TGTGCCAGCGCGCGGGGCGGGCTCACAGATACGCAGTATTTT; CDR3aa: CASARGGLTDTQYF
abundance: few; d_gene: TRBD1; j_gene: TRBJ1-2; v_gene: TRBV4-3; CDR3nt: TGCGCCAGCAGCCGGAGCCGGGACAGGGGGCGCGGTGGCTACACCTTC; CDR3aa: CASSRSRDRGRGGYTF
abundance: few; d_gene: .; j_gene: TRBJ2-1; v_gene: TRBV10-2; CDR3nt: TGCGCCAGACCAGACAAGAATGAGCAGTTCTTC; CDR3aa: CARPDKNEQFF
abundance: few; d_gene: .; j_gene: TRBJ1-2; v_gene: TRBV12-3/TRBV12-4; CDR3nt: TGTGCCAGCAGTTTCACTGGGGTTCGGGGCTACACCTTC; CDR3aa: CASSFTGVRGYTF
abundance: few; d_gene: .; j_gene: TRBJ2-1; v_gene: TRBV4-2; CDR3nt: TGTGCCAGCAGCCAGATGGGGCCAGTTGAGCAGTTCTTC; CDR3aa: CASSQMGPVEQFF
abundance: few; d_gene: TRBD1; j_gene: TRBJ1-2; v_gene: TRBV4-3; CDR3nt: TGCGCCAGCAGCCAAGTGGGACAGGGGGCCTATGGCTACACCTTC; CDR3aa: CASSQVGQGAYGYTF
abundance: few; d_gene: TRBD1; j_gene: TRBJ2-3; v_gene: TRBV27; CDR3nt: TGTGCCAGCAGTTCTTGGGACAGGGTCACAGATACGCAGTATTTT; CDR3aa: CASSSWDRVTDTQYF
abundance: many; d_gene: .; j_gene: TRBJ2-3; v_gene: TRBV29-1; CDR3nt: TGCAGCGTTGACAGGGGATGGGACACAGATACGCAGTATTTT; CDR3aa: CSVDRGWDTDTQYF
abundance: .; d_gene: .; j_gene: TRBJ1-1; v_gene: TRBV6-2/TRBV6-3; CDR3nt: TGTGCCAGCAGCTACCGGACGACTGAAGCTTTCTTT; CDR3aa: CASSYRTTEAFF
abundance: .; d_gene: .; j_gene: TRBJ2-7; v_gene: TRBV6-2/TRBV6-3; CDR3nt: TGTGCCAGCAGTTACCCGGGGCACGAGCAGTACTTC; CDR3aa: CASSYPGHEQYF
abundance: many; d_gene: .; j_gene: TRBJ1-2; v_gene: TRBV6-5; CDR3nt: TGTGCCAGCAGTTACCTCCAGGGCGACTATGGCTACACCTTC; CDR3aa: CASSYLQGDYGYTF
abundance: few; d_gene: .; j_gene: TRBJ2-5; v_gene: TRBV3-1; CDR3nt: TGTGCCAGCAGCCGATCAAAGGCGACCCAGTACTTC; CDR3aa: CASSRSKATQYF
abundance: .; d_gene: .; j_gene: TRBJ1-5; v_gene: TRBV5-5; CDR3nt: TGTGCCAGCAGCTACCGGGACAACCACAATCAGCCCCAGCATTTT; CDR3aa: CASSYRDNHNQPQHF
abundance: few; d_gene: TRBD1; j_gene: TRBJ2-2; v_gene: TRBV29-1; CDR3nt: TGCAGCGTTGAGAGACAGGGCACCGGGGAGCTGTTTTTT; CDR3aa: CSVERQGTGELFF
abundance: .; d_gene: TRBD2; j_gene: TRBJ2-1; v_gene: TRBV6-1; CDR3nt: TGTGCCAGCAGTGGGGGACTAGCTGTCAATGAGCAGTTCTTC; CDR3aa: CASSGGLAVNEQFF
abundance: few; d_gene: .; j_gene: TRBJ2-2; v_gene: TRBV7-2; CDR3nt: TGTGCCAGCAGGGCGGGACAAGAAAAGACCGGGGAGCTGTTTTTT; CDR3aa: CASRAGQEKTGELFF
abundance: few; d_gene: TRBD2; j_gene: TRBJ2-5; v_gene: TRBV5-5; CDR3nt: TGTGCCAGCAGCTTCGGGCGGGGGGGCCTCGAGACCCAGTACTTC; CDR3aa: CASSFGRGGLETQYF
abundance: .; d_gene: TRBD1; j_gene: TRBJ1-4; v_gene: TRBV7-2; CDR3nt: TGTGCCAGCAGCCCGACCGGGACAGGGTCGGAAAAACTGTTTTTT; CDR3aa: CASSPTGTGSEKLFF
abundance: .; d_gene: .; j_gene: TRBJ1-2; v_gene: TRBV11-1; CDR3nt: TGTGCCAGCAGCTTGGACAGTTTAGCGTCTGGCTACACCTTC; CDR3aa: CASSLDSLASGYTF
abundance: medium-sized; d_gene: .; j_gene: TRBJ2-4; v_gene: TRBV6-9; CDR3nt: TGTGCCAGCAGTCCCCTTCGGCGGACACCAATAGCCAAAAACATTCAGTACTTC; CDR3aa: CASSPLRRTPIAKNIQYF
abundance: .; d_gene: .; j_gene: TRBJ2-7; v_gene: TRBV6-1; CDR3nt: TGTGCCAGCAGCTCATTAGCGGAGCGCCGATACGAGCAGTACTTC; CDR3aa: CASSSLAERRYEQYF
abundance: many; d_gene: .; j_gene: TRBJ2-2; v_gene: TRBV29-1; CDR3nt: TGCAGCGGGGGACGGATGACGGGGGAGCTGTTTTTT; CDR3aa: CSGGRMTGELFF
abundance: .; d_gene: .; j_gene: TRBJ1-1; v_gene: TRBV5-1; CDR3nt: TGCGCCAGCAGCTTGGACGGGCGCCCCGGCTACACTGAAGCTTTCTTT; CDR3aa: CASSLDGRPGYTEAFF
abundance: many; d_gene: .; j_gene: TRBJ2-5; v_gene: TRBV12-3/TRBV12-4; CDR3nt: TGTGCCAGCAGTTTGCGGGTGGAGACCCAGTACTTC; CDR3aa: CASSLRVETQYF
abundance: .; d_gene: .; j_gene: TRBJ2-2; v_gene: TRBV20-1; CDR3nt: TGCAGTGCTAGAGTGTCTGGTCGGGAGATTGCCGGGGAGCTGTTTTTT; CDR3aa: CSARVSGREIAGELFF
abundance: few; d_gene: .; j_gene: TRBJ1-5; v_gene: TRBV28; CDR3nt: TGTGCCAGCAGTCGGGTTGGCAGCAATCAGCCCCAGCATTTT; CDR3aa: CASSRVGSNQPQHF
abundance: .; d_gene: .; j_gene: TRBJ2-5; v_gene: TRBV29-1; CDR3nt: TGCAGCGTTGAATTAATCCAGGGGAGCCAGACCCAGTACTTC; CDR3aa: CSVELIQGSQTQYF